This T cell receptor (beta chain) originates from a study of cytomegalovirus exposure and HLA in healthy donors. Those who donated were healthy bone marrow donors. Use of 60 Vbeta and 13 Jbeta primers characterized the PCR. TCRdb's copy holds only in-frame clones and misses some; the assay was immunoSEQ multiplex PCR. The sample has 55,000 to 65,000 clones, about 80% seen once. Overall study results and limits: Confirmation was obtained in vitro that a few CMV-associated chains are specific for CMV antigens.

A remark on this clone: The antigen is undetermined.

The TCR was taken from a woman aged 40 to 55 in good health and CMV-seropositive. The source material was PBMCs.

DNA of the CDR3: TGTGCCACGGACCCCGGGACAGGGACGACCGGGGAGCTGTTTTTT. Translating gives CATDPGTGTTGELFF. This chain connects TRBV9 to TRBJ2-2; 9 positions match TRBD1. Germline assignment: CDR1 SGDLS and CDR2 YYNGEE. The CDR3 length is 15 residues. Trimming cost V 9 bases and J 5 bases; bases outside gene matches: 11.